The sequence of this T cell receptor beta chain was determined in a study of cytomegalovirus exposure and HLA in healthy donors. Amplification used 60 Vbeta primers and 13 Jbeta primers. Some clones are missing from TCRdb's copy, which holds only in-frame ones; the method was immunoSEQ multiplex PCR. The sample contains fewer than 120,000 clones, approximately 79% of which appear only once. The CDR3 contains 12 residues. V dropped 0 bases and J dropped 6 bases, with 8 bases sitting between them. CDR1 is GTSNPN and CDR2 is SVGIG in the germline V gene (reference sequence). Sequenced material: PBMCs. The chain uses TRBV30 and TRBJ1-2; D unresolved. This receptor was taken from a man aged 25-45 years in good health and CMV-seropositive. The CDR3 nucleotides are TGTGCCTGGAGTGTAAATGGAGATGGCTACACCTTC. Translation gives CAWSVNGDGYTF.